One sample yielded the 12 T cell receptor beta chains listed below, sequenced in a study of blood T cells in healthy people across ages. A sample-barcoded 5' primer and a J-beta primer mix were used in a second PCR of roughly 7 to 11 cycles. TCRdb ran MiXCR on the 5' RACE reads and lists one entry per CDR3 protein. The data contain 720,000 or so distinct CDR3 sequences, less than 45% of them seen just once; the ten biggest clones take up about 30%. The sequenced sample was blood. The receptor set was obtained from an older man in good health.

The chain uses TRBV4-3 and TRBJ1-2, with no clear D. There are 14 residues in the CDR3. V shed 0 bases and J shed 3 bases, with 8 bases lying between them. CDR1 is LGHNA and CDR2 is YSLEER in the germline V gene. CDR3 in DNA: TGCGCCAGCAGCCAAGATGGGAACCACTATGGCTACACCTTC. This translates into CASSQDGNHYGYTF.

DNA for the CDR3: TGTGCCAGCAGCTACCGTAGCGGGGGGACTCAAGAGACCCAGTACTTC. Translated: CASSYRSGGTQETQYF. The V call is TRBV3-1, the J call TRBJ2-5; 10 bases agree with TRBD2. The V segment lost 5 bases and the J segment 2 bases; nucleotides outside the gene matches: 8. CDR1 is LGHDT, CDR2 YNNKEL, per germline (reference sequence). CDR3 size: 16 residues.

The chain couples TRBV6-6 to TRBJ1-1; D unclear. The V gene lost 2 bases and the J gene lost 7 bases, with 5 bases spanning the gap. Germline CDR1 reads MNHNY; CDR2 reads SVGAGI (reference sequence). The length of the CDR3 is 11 residues. CDR3 nucleotides: TGTGCCAGCAGTTACACCCTTGAAGCTTTCTTT. As protein: CASSYTLEAFF.

Here the CDR3 DNA reads TGTGCCGGAGTCAGGGGGCCCCAAGAGACCCAGTACTTC. Translation: CAGVRGPQETQYF. The chain employs TRBV6-1 and TRBJ2-5, with 8 bases identical to TRBD1. The CDR3 loop spans 13 amino acids. Germline-derived CDR1 and CDR2 are MNHNS and SASEGT. The J segment lost 1 base and the V segment lost 11 bases, leaving 6 bases of the junction unmatched.

The chain joins TRBV27 to TRBJ1-1; 7 bases map to TRBD1. In germline, CDR1 is MNHEY, CDR2 SMNVEV (reference sequence). CDR3 length: 16 amino acids. J was trimmed by 0 bases and V by 6 bases; bases with no gene match: 10. The CDR3 reads CASRRGTERMNTEAFF. Written as DNA, the CDR3 is TGTGCCAGCAGACGTGGGACAGAAAGGATGAACACTGAAGCTTTCTTT.

CDR3 sequence reads: CASSQDKKGTGKYEQYF. The DNA for the CDR3 is TGTGCCAGCAGCCAAGATAAAAAAGGGACAGGAAAATACGAGCAGTACTTC. This rearrangement joins TRBV14 to TRBJ2-7, with 8 positions matching TRBD1. The CDR3 is made up of 17 amino acids. Germline trimming cut 0 bases from V and 4 bases from J; bases unmatched to any gene: 11. Per the germline V gene, CDR1 is SGHDN and CDR2 is FVKESK.

The chain carries TRBV20-1 and TRBJ1-2; 11 positions match TRBD1. V lost 1 base, J lost 4 bases, and 8 bases stayed unmatched. Germline CDR1 is DFQATT and CDR2 is SNEGSKA (reference sequence). The CDR3 runs to 16 residues. CDR3 amino acids: CSARASRTGGAYGYTF. DNA of the CDR3: TGCAGTGCTAGAGCCAGCAGGACAGGGGGCGCCTATGGCTACACCTTC.

The chain is built from TRBV20-1 and TRBJ2-4, with 8 bases aligning to TRBD1. V gave up 6 bases and J gave up 1 base; unmatched junction bases: 8. Per germline, CDR1 DFQATT and CDR2 SNEGSKA (reference sequence). The CDR3 length is 15 residues. Here the CDR3 reads CSAETGESAKNIQYF. As DNA, the CDR3 is TGCAGTGCGGAGACAGGGGAGAGTGCCAAAAACATTCAGTACTTC.

This clonotype occurred a few times. The chain joins TRBV27 to TRBJ2-3; either TRBD1 or TRBD2 may supply D (5 bases each). With 6 bases removed from V and 3 bases from J, the gap between germline ends came to 16 bases. The CDR3 is 15 amino acids. Germline V gives CDR1 MNHEY, CDR2 SMNVEV (reference sequence). The CDR3 sequence: CASRSPGTVTDTQYF. CDR3 nucleotide sequence: TGTGCCAGCAGAAGTCCCGGGACGGTTACAGATACGCAGTATTTT.

The chain is built from TRBV7-9 and TRBJ2-1; D uncertain. This CDR3 contains 10 residues. V was cut by 1 base and J by 15 bases, with 7 bases left in between. CDR1 and CDR2 (germline): SEHNR, FQNEAQ (reference sequence). The CDR3 is CASSLEERFF. For the CDR3, the DNA is TGTGCCAGCAGCTTAGAGGAAAGGTTCTTC.

The V call is TRBV7-9, the J call TRBJ1-2; 8 bases fit TRBD1. Per germline, CDR1 SEHNR and CDR2 FQNEAQ (reference sequence). This CDR3 has 13 amino acids. Trimming at V came to 5 bases and at J to 6 bases, leaving 5 bases not matched to a gene. CDR3 protein: CASSKDRVHGYTF. The CDR3 DNA sequence: TGTGCCAGCAGCAAGGACAGGGTGCATGGCTACACCTTC.

This chain connects TRBV5-1 to TRBJ2-7; 10 positions agree with TRBD1. After removal of 5 bases from V and 7 bases from J, the junction contained 12 bases not matched to a gene. The CDR3 loop spans 15 amino acids. Germline CDR1 is SGHRS and CDR2 is YFSETQ. The CDR3 here is CASSRDRGRFNEQYF. As DNA, the CDR3 is TGCGCCAGCAGTCGTGACAGGGGGCGTTTCAATGAGCAGTACTTC.